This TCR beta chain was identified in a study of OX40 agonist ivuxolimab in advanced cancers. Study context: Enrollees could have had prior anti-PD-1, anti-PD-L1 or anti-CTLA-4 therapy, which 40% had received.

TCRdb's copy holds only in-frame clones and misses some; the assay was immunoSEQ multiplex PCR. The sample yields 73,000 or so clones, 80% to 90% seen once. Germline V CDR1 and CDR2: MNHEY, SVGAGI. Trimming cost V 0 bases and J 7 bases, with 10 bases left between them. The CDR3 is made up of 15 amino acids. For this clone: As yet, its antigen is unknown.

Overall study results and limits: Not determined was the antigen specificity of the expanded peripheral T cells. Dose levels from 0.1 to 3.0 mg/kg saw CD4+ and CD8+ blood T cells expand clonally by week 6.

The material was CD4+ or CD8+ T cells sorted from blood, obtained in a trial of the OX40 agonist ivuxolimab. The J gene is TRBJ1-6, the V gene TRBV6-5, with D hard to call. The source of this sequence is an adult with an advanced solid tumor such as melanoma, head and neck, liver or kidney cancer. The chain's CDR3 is CASSYSISENSPLHF. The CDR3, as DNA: TGTGCCAGCAGTTACTCGATCTCGGAAAATTCACCCCTCCACTTT.